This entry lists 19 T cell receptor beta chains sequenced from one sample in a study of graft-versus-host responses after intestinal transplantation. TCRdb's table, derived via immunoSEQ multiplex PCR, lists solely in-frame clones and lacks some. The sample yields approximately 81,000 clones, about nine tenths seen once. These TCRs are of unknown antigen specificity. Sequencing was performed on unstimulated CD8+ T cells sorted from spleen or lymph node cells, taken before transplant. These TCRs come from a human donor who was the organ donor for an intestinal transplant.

Written as DNA, the CDR3 is TGCAGCGCTACAGGGAGCAATGAAAAACTGTTTTTT. It specifies CSATGSNEKLFF. The chain links TRBV29-1 to TRBJ1-4; possible D gene TRBD1, 6 bases. The germline CDR1 and CDR2 sequences are SQVTM and ANQGSEA. V lost 7 bases and J lost 5, with 11 bases in between. CDR3 length equals 12 residues.

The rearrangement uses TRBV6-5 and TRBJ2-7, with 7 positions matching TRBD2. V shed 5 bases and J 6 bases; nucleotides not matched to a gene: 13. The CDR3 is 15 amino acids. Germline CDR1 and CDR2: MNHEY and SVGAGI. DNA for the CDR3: TGTGCCAGCAGTCCACTCAGCGGGGCCTCAAGCGAGCAGTACTTC. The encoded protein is CASSPLSGASSEQYF.

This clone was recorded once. The CDR3 region is CASSEARIPRQVGPVKNIQYF. In nucleotides, the CDR3 is TGTGCCAGCAGTGAAGCGAGAATACCCCGACAGGTCGGTCCGGTCAAAAACATTCAGTACTTC. This chain connects TRBV2 to TRBJ2-4; D may be TRBD1 (6 bases). Trimming left V 0 bases short and J 3 bases short, with 27 bases between. Germline CDR1 reads SNHLY; CDR2 reads FYNNEI. CDR3 length: 21 amino acids.

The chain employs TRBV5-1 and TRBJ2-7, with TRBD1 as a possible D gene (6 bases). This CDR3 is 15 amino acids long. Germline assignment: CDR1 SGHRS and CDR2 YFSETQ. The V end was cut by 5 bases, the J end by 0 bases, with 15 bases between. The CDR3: CASSSSGDISYEQYF. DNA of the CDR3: TGCGCCAGCAGTTCCTCCGGGGACATCTCCTACGAGCAGTACTTC.

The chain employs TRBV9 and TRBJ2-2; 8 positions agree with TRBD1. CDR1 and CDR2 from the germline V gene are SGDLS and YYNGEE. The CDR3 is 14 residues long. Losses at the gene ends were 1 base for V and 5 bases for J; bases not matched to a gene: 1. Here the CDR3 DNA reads TGTGCCAGCAGCGTACAGGGGGCAACCGGGGAGCTGTTTTTT. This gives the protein CASSVQGATGELFF.

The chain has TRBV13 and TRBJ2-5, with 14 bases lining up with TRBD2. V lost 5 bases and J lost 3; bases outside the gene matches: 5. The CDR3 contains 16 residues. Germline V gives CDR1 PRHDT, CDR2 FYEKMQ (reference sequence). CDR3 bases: TGTGCCAGCAGCCATCAGGGACTAGCGGGGGAAGAGACCCAGTACTTC. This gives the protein CASSHQGLAGEETQYF.

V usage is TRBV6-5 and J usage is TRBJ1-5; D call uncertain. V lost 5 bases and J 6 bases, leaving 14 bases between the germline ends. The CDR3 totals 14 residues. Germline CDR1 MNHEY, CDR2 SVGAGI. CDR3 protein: CASSTLGESQPQHF. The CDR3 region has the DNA TGTGCCAGCAGTACCCTTGGGGAGAGTCAGCCCCAGCATTTT.

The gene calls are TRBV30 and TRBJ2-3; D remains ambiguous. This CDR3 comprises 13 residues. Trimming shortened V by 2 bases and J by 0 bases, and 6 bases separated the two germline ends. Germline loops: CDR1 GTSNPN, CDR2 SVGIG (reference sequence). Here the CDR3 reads CAWSSDSTDTQYF. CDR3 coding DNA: TGTGCCTGGAGTTCGGACAGCACAGATACGCAGTATTTT.

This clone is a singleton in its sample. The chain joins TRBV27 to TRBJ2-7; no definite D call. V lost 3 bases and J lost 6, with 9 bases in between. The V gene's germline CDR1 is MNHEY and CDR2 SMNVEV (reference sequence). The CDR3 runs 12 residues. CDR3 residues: CASSFYGTEQYF. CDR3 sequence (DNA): TGTGCCAGCAGTTTTTATGGAACCGAGCAGTACTTC.

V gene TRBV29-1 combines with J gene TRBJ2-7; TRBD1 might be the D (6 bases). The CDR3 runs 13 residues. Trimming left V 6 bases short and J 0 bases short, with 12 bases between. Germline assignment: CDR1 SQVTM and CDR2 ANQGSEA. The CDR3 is CSVRDTSSYEQYF. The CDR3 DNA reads TGCAGCGTACGGGACACCAGCTCCTACGAGCAGTACTTC.

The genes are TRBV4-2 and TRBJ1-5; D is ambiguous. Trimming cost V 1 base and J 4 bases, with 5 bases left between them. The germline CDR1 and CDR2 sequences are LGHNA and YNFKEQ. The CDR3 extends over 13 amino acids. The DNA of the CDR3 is TGTGCCAGCAGCCAAGTTTTAAATCAGCCCCAGCATTTT. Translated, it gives CASSQVLNQPQHF.

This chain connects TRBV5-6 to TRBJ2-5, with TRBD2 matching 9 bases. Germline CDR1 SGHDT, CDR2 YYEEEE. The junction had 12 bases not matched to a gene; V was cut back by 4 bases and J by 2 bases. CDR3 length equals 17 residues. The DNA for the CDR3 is TGTGCCAGCAGCATCGCGGGGGGGGTGCGGGGGCAAGAGACCCAGTACTTC. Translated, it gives CASSIAGGVRGQETQYF.

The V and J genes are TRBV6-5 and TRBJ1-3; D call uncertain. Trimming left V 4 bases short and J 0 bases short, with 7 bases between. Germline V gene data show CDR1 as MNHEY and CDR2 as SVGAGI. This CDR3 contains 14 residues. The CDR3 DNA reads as TGTGCCAGCAGTTCCATTAGCTCTGGAAACACCATATATTTT. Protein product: CASSSISSGNTIYF.

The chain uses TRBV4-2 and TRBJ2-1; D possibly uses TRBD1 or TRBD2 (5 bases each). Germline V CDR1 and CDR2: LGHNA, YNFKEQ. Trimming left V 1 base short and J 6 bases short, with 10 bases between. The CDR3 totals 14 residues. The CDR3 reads CASSQGRESNEQFF. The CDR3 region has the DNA TGTGCCAGCAGCCAAGGCAGGGAGTCCAATGAGCAGTTCTTC.

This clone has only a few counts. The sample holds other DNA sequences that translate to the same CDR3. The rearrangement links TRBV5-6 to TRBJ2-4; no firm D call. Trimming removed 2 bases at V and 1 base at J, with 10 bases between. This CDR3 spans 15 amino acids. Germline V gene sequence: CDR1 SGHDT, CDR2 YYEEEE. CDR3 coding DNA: TGTGCCAGCAGCTTCTCATCCGGCGCCAAAAACATTCAGTACTTC. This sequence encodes CASSFSSGAKNIQYF.

CDR3 sequence: CASSLGGLGYTEAFF. The CDR3 DNA reads TGTGCCAGCAGTTTGGGGGGGCTCGGGTACACTGAAGCTTTCTTT. The chain recombines TRBV27 with TRBJ1-1, with D perhaps TRBD1 (6 bases). The CDR3 contains 15 residues. Germline values: CDR1 MNHEY, CDR2 SMNVEV (reference sequence). Trimming cost V 3 bases and J 3 bases, with 14 bases left between them.

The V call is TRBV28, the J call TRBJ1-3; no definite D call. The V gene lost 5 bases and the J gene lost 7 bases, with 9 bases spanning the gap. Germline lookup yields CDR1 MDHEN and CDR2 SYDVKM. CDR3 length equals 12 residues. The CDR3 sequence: CASSHIVNTIYF. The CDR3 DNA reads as TGTGCCAGCAGTCATATTGTTAACACCATATATTTT.

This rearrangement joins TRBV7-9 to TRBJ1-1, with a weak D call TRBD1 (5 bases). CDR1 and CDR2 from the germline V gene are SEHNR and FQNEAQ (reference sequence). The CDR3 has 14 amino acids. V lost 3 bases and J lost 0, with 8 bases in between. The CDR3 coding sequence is TGTGCCAGCAGCTTTTACAGGCTGAACACTGAAGCTTTCTTT. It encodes CASSFYRLNTEAFF.

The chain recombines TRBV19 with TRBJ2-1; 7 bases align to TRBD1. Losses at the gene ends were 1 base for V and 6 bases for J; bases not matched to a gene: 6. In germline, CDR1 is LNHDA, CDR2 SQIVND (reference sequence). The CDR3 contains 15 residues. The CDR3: CASSIGHTGANEQFF. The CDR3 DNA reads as TGTGCCAGTAGTATAGGCCACACAGGGGCCAATGAGCAGTTCTTC.